This section outlines one T cell receptor beta chain sequence together with its context. Data came from immunoSEQ multiplex PCR; TCRdb stores just in-frame clones and leaves some out. The data show roughly 180,000 clones, with approximately 93% seen just once and over 1.5% held by the top ten. The CDR3 extends over 17 amino acids. Deletions cut 0 bases from V and 5 bases from J, with 19 bases between. The germline CDR1 and CDR2 sequences are LGHDT and YNNKEL (reference sequence). The data stem from a study of T cell responses to AZD1222 COVID-19 vaccine. Here the sequenced sample was peripheral blood, taken 28 days after the second AZD1222 dose. The origin of this receptor is an adult who received the AZD1222 COVID-19 vaccine. The rearrangement uses TRBV3-1 (or the pseudogene TRBV3-2) and TRBJ2-5; D is undetermined. The CDR3 sequence: CASSQEGSISWWETQYF. The CDR3 DNA is TGTGCCAGCAGCCAAGAGGGGTCTATCTCGTGGTGGGAGACCCAGTACTTC.